The present T cell receptor (beta chain) was sequenced within a study of T cells expressing NK-cell markers (TCRdb year 2020). Regarding the study in general: Fewer than ten donors provided sorted CD3+CD56+NKG2C+, CD3+CD56+NKG2C- and CD3+CD56-NKG2C+ T-cell subsets, whose TCR beta-chain repertoires were profiled. Libraries were sequenced as 2 x 150 bp reads on Illumina HiSeq 2000/2500, MiSeq or NextSeq. Among the eight sequenced donors, only one was HCMV-seronegative, while the other seven were HCMV-seropositive. All eight donors whose samples were sequenced were randomly selected healthy volunteers, three of them men and five women. On the study overall, not on this receptor specifically: Those dominant clonotypes were again the most abundant among CD3+CD56-NKG2C+ cells in a handful of donors, at about 25-60.1%. Whether the expanded NKG2C-expressing T cell clones were specific for HCMV antigens remained unclear. In five to seven donors, the dominant CD3+CD56+NKG2C+ clonotypes were among the top 10 CD8+ clonotypes and accounted for about 1.0-7.5% of CD8+ T cells.

CDR1 and CDR2 (SGHTA, FQGNSA) derive from the germline V gene. Inclusive of the bounding cysteine and phenylalanine, the CDR3 is 13 residues long. No DNA sequence was recorded. Sequencing was carried out with an Illumina HiSeq 2000. The TCR beta cDNA libraries were made using 5'RACE template switching, a step that added both a universal primer site and unique molecular identifiers. cDNA synthesis was primed from the TCR beta constant segment, followed by two successive PCR amplification steps. In the source study's methods: MIGEC was used to demultiplex reads and group the reads by UMI, and MiTCR was used to assemble and quantify clonotypes. To exclude erroneous sequences, only TCR cDNA sequences supported by at least two reads were retained. The tcR package was used for downstream repertoire analysis, and clonotypes were matched between fractions using CDR3 nucleotide sequence together with V segment. VDJmatch was used to annotate antigen specificity against VDJdb, with one amino acid substitution in CDR3 allowed. The reads went through TCRdb reprocessing, and each CDR3 protein sequence gets one entry with no DNA. What appears here as the V and J calls and clone size reflects TCRdb's work, not the paper's. The table for this sample shows 150,000 to 200,000 distinct CDR3 sequences. The ten largest clones take up about 18% of the sample.

Comment on this clonotype: Its recognized antigen is unknown.

HCMV serostatus was determined by detecting HCMV-specific IgG in serum with a commercial ELISA kit. Peripheral blood mononuclear cells were isolated from blood by Ficoll density gradient centrifugation. The source of this sequence is a woman aged 18 to 75 in good health. The sequence joins TRBV7-2 to TRBJ1-2. Sequencing was carried out using blood T cells: a sorted CD56 or NKG2C T cell subset, CD4+ or CD8+ T cells, or bulk PBMC T cells (not recorded which). The CDR3 has the sequence CASTLRADHGYTF.